This is a list of T cell receptor beta chains from one sample in a study of T cell changes during pregnancy in multiple sclerosis. TCRdb's copy holds only in-frame clones and misses some; the assay was immunoSEQ multiplex PCR. The data show about 120,000 clones, about 94% seen once. The source was peripheral blood, collected before pregnancy. All receptors derive from a female donor with multiple sclerosis, enrolled in a pregnancy study. CDR3s leave out the opening cysteine and the closing phenylalanine or tryptophan. Fields, in order: J gene, V gene, CDR3 protein.

TRBJ2-1 TRBV5-1 ASSLWNGKSNEQF
TRBJ2-1 TRBV28 ASRVYRGRTNEQF
TRBJ2-1 TRBV5-1 ASSYTGGPQAHEQF
TRBJ1-1 TRBV29-1 SVLSGSNTEAF
TRBJ2-1 TRBV9 ASSVGAGSRNEQF
TRBJ2-5 TRBV5-1 ASSLAPWATQETQY
TRBJ2-2 TRBV7-9 ASSKDRVTGELF
TRBJ2-2 TRBV2 ASSEVAVTGELF
TRBJ1-3 TRBV6-1 ASSGVAGSRSGNTIY
TRBJ2-3 TRBV5-4 ASSWSSGTTDTQY
TRBJ2-7 TRBV7-9 ASSLDLAAFEQY
TRBJ1-2 TRBV19 ASCQTGNYGYT
TRBJ1-5 TRBV29-1 SAWDSKDQPQH
TRBJ1-1 TRBV28 ASSPPGLYTEAF
TRBJ2-6 TRBV4-2 ASSARDSGSGANVLT
TRBJ2-1 TRBV19 ASTITGTGTYNEQF
TRBJ1-4 TRBV4-2 ASSQASRGGEKLF
TRBJ1-5 TRBV5-6 ASSLRGTPQH
TRBJ1-4 TRBV28 ASTRGMEKLF
TRBJ2-1 TRBV5-1 ASSLGGAVYEQF
TRBJ1-6 TRBV11-2 ASSDRDRGRSPLH
TRBJ1-5 TRBV5-6 ASSLGLGGDQPQH
TRBJ1-6 TRBV18 ASSPIRAAAAPLH
TRBJ2-2 TRBV19 ASTQTSRGNTGELF
TRBJ2-3 TRBV28 ASSPQGDTQY
TRBJ1-4 TRBV5-4 ASSGSRDRPEKLF
TRBJ2-5 TRBV18 ASSPSQSVTGARQY
TRBJ1-1 TRBV7-3 ASSLTGRGLPEAF
TRBJ1-5 TRBV6-1 ASSEGVGQPQH
TRBJ2-3 TRBV2 ASSGGVPTDTQY
TRBJ1-5 TRBV10-3 AISEDSDQPQH
TRBJ1-1 TRBV30 AWRRTEAF
TRBJ2-5 TRBV6-5 ASSLSGRETQY
TRBJ2-5 TRBV4-2 ASSRRLAGDQETQY
TRBJ1-1 TRBV14 ASSQEYMNTEAF
TRBJ1-2 TRBV7-9 ASSSGAREGYT
TRBJ2-1 TRBV5-4 ASSLSAQGGEQF
TRBJ1-4 TRBV4-2 ASSQESGGGEKLF
TRBJ2-3 TRBV5-8 ASRFYRSGTDTQY
TRBJ1-1 TRBV19 ASRGVNTEAF
TRBJ2-1 TRBV7-2 ASSLRLAGAYNEQF
TRBJ1-1 TRBV4-1 ASSQLPDRGDTEAF
TRBJ2-5 TRBV7-6 ASSSAFRSGLRETQY
TRBJ1-6 TRBV5-4 ASNREENSPLH
TRBJ2-7 TRBV28 ASSLTGRNEQY
TRBJ2-7 TRBV5-1 ASSVAAGGSSYEQY